These 30 T cell receptor beta chains were all obtained from the same sample, sequenced in a study of blood T cell repertoires in COVID-19. Clones were sequenced by immunoSEQ multiplex PCR, and TCRdb holds only the in-frame ones, with some missing. The data hold 24,000 or so clones, with roughly 91% observed a single time. Material for sequencing was peripheral blood. These receptor sequences come from a human donor in a cohort sampled during active COVID-19. The donor label of this sample is uncertain.

CDR3 coding DNA: TGTGCCAGCAGTGAACAGGGGTACGAGCAGTACTTC. Protein product: CASSEQGYEQYF. The chain has TRBV6-1 and TRBJ2-7, with TRBD1 as a possible D gene (6 bases). The CDR3 is 12 amino acids. Deletions cut 2 bases from V and 4 bases from J, with 6 bases between. CDR1 and CDR2 from the germline V gene are MNHNS and SASEGT.

The gene calls are TRBV4-3 and TRBJ2-7, with TRBD2 matching 7 bases. CDR1 and CDR2 (germline): LGHNA, YSLEER. The CDR3 is 15 amino acids. Trimming removed 1 base from V and 2 bases from J; junction bases left unmatched: 5. Here the CDR3 reads CASSQALANAYEQYF. Written as DNA, the CDR3 is TGCGCCAGCAGCCAAGCACTAGCGAATGCCTACGAGCAGTACTTC.

The V call is TRBV5-1, the J call TRBJ1-6; D not certain. V was trimmed by 1 base and J by 9 bases, leaving 20 bases between them. The germline V gene has CDR1 SGHRS and CDR2 YFSETQ. The CDR3 length is 17 residues. CDR3 DNA: TGCGCCAGCAGCTTGCGGTGGGAGGGCCCAACTGGTTCACCCCTCCACTTT. This codes for CASSLRWEGPTGSPLHF.

The chain recombines TRBV28 with TRBJ1-2, with D unresolved. The CDR3 has 14 amino acids. V was pared by 6 bases and J by 1 base, with 12 bases between. Germline-derived CDR1 and CDR2 are MDHEN and SYDVKM. The CDR3 bases are TGTGCCAGCAGACCCCGCGCGTATAACTATGGCTACACCTTC. It codes for CASRPRAYNYGYTF.

This clone has more than one count but fewer than ten. The J gene is TRBJ1-6, the V gene TRBV30, with D tentatively TRBD1 (5 bases). Germline V gene data show CDR1 as GTSNPN and CDR2 as SVGIG (reference sequence). Trimming pared 3 bases from V and 10 bases from J, leaving 16 bases between. This CDR3 region has 14 residues. CDR3 coding DNA: TGTGCCTGGAGCTCGGGGGGAGGAGGCTCACCCCTCCACTTT. Its protein product is CAWSSGGGGSPLHF.

This chain connects TRBV29-1 to TRBJ1-2, with D possibly being TRBD1 (6 bases). This CDR3 has 13 amino acids. CDR1 is SQVTM and CDR2 is ANQGSEA in the germline V gene. V dropped 2 bases and J dropped 4 bases, with 11 bases sitting between them. The CDR3 coding sequence is TGCAGCGTTGAACCGGCAGGGGCCTATGGCTACACCTTC. Amino acids: CSVEPAGAYGYTF.

This chain joins TRBV19 and TRBJ2-1, with 7 bases fitting TRBD2. CDR3 length equals 15 residues. Germline V gene sequence: CDR1 LNHDA, CDR2 SQIVND (reference sequence). Trimming at V came to 5 bases and at J to 3 bases, leaving 7 bases not matched to a gene. CDR3 residues: CASSFSGTNYNEQFF. The CDR3 bases are TGTGCCAGTAGTTTCTCCGGGACTAACTACAATGAGCAGTTCTTC.

The chain couples TRBV2 to TRBJ2-5; D may be TRBD1 (6 bases). There are 14 residues in the CDR3. The V gene lost 7 bases and the J gene lost 0 bases, with 12 bases spanning the gap. Germline CDR1 reads SNHLY; CDR2 reads FYNNEI. CDR3: CASTGRDNQETQYF. As DNA, the CDR3 is TGTGCCAGCACCGGCAGGGACAACCAAGAGACCCAGTACTTC.

The V call is TRBV20-1, the J call TRBJ2-7; D remains ambiguous. CDR3 size: 11 residues. Germline assignment: CDR1 DFQATT and CDR2 SNEGSKA (reference sequence). Trimming removed 6 bases at V and 3 bases at J, with 9 bases between. CDR3 DNA sequence: TGCAGTGCAAAGGCTAGCTACGAGCAGTACTTC. It specifies CSAKASYEQYF.

This clone was observed a single time. The V gene is TRBV5-3, the J gene TRBJ2-7; D is unresolved. TRBV5-3 is classed as an ORF, of uncertain function. V was pared by 4 bases and J by 4 bases, with 9 bases between. The CDR3 sequence is 12 residues long. The CDR3 DNA is TGTGCCAGAAGCCCTGCGTCTTACGAGCAGTACTTC. Its protein product is CARSPASYEQYF.

For the CDR3, the DNA is TGTGCCAGCAGTATGACTAGCGGGGGGCATGGTGAGCAGTTCTTC. Residues: CASSMTSGGHGEQFF. This chain connects TRBV27 to TRBJ2-1; TRBD2 matches at 13 bases. The CDR3 extends over 15 amino acids. Germline values: CDR1 MNHEY, CDR2 SMNVEV (reference sequence). With 5 bases clipped from V and 9 bases from J, the junction kept 7 bases outside the gene matches.

The chain is built from TRBV7-2 and TRBJ2-7; TRBD1 is a possible D gene (6 bases). The CDR3 is 14 amino acids. Looked up from germline, CDR1 is SGHTA and CDR2 is FQGNSA. Between the trimmed V and J ends, which lost 3 bases and 6 bases, there was a span of 15 bases. The CDR3 coding sequence is TGTGCCAGCAGCTTGAACAGGGTTATCGCCGAGCAGTACTTC. The encoded protein is CASSLNRVIAEQYF.

V gene TRBV28 combines with J gene TRBJ2-5; TRBD1 agrees at 9 bases. Germline V lookup: CDR1 MDHEN, CDR2 SYDVKM. The CDR3 extends over 15 amino acids. Germline trimming cut 2 bases from V and 2 bases from J; bases unmatched to any gene: 3. CDR3 region: CASSLGQGIQETQYF. The DNA of the CDR3 is TGTGCCAGCAGTTTAGGACAGGGGATACAAGAGACCCAGTACTTC. Filled out from reference TRBV28 and TRBJ2-5, the complete variable domain reads DVKVTQSSRYLVKRTGEKVFLECVQDMDHENMFWYRQDPGLGLRLIYFSYDVKMKEKGDIPEGYSVSREKKERFSLILESASTNQTSMYLCASSLGQGIQETQYFGPGTRLLVL.

The V call is TRBV5-4, the J call TRBJ2-1, with 10 bases identical to TRBD2. There are 15 residues in the CDR3. The J segment lost 4 bases and the V segment lost 3 bases, leaving 4 bases of the junction unmatched. Germline CDR1 reads SGHNT; CDR2 reads YYREEE (reference sequence). CDR3 loop: CASSSQRGGYNEQFF. The CDR3 bases are TGTGCCAGCAGCTCACAGCGGGGGGGTTACAATGAGCAGTTCTTC.

The CDR3 loop is CASSSRGKRPYEQYF. The DNA of the CDR3 is TGTGCCAGCAGCTCAAGAGGGAAGAGGCCCTACGAGCAGTACTTC. The rearrangement joins TRBV11-2 to TRBJ2-7; D is possibly TRBD2 (5 bases). Between the trimmed V and J ends, which lost 4 bases and 2 bases, there was a span of 15 bases. CDR1 and CDR2 from the germline V gene are SGHAT and FQNNGV. The CDR3 has 15 amino acids.

This chain links TRBV11-2 with TRBJ1-1; 9 positions agree with TRBD1. Trimming at V came to 2 bases and at J to 0 bases, leaving 13 bases not matched to a gene. Germline V lookup: CDR1 SGHAT, CDR2 FQNNGV. There are 19 residues in the CDR3. The CDR3 bases are TGTGCCAGCAGCTTAATCGGGGGACAGGGCTTGGGTATGAACACTGAAGCTTTCTTT. It yields the protein CASSLIGGQGLGMNTEAFF.

The gene calls are TRBV12-3 or TRBV12-4 and TRBJ2-2; the match to TRBD2 covers 7 bases. V shed 6 bases, J shed 4 bases, and the junction held 2 bases outside the gene matches. The CDR3 is 13 residues long. CDR3 DNA: TGTGCCAGCAGCTGGGGGGGCACCGGGGAGCTGTTTTTT. Protein sequence: CASSWGGTGELFF.

This clone was picked up one time. This chain joins TRBV6-6 and TRBJ2-7, with 9 bases matching TRBD1. The CDR3 is 16 residues long. Germline loops: CDR1 MNHNY, CDR2 SVGAGI (reference sequence). Losses at the gene ends were 2 bases for V and 2 bases for J; bases not matched to a gene: 7. The CDR3 reads CASSYPEDRGTYEQYF. CDR3 sequence (DNA): TGTGCCAGCAGTTACCCGGAAGACAGGGGGACCTACGAGCAGTACTTC.

The V gene is TRBV5-5, the J gene TRBJ2-7; 8 nucleotides agree with TRBD1. V lost 2 bases and J lost 0; bases outside the gene matches: 1. This CDR3 has 14 residues. The germline V gene has CDR1 SGHKS and CDR2 YYEKEE (reference sequence). The CDR3 here is CASSFGTGSYEQYF. CDR3 nucleotide sequence: TGTGCCAGCAGCTTTGGGACAGGCTCCTACGAGCAGTACTTC.

The chain couples TRBV11-2 to TRBJ1-1; 8 bases match TRBD1. V dropped 4 bases and J dropped 0; count of bases not matched to a gene: 4. CDR1 and CDR2 from the germline V gene are SGHAT and FQNNGV. The CDR3 is made up of 15 amino acids. DNA of the CDR3: TGTGCCAGCAGCTCGCGGACAGGGCTGAACACTGAAGCTTTCTTT. It specifies CASSSRTGLNTEAFF.

The chain recombines TRBV10-3 with TRBJ1-2; 10 bases are shared with TRBD1. Germline lookup yields CDR1 ENHRY and CDR2 SYGVKD. V trimming: 7 bases; J trimming: 1 base; junction bases outside the gene matches: 12. There are 17 residues in the CDR3. Written as DNA, the CDR3 is TGTGCCATCACTTCCCAGACAGGGGGCGGTTTTAACTATGGCTACACCTTC. Encoded protein: CAITSQTGGGFNYGYTF.

V is TRBV19 and J is TRBJ2-2, with 8 nucleotides matching TRBD2. V was pared by 7 bases and J by 6 bases, with 10 bases of the junction left unmatched. Germline V gene sequence: CDR1 LNHDA, CDR2 SQIVND (reference sequence). This CDR3 spans 15 amino acids. CDR3 sequence: CASKLGTRIPGELFF. In nucleotides, the CDR3 is TGTGCCAGTAAACTGGGGACTAGAATCCCCGGGGAGCTGTTTTTT.

V usage is TRBV7-2 and J usage is TRBJ2-5; 9 bases match TRBD1. Germline trimming cut 3 bases from V and 3 bases from J; bases unmatched to any gene: 2. The CDR3 is 14 amino acids. Germline CDR1 is SGHTA and CDR2 is FQGNSA. The CDR3: CASSFGQGKETQYF. CDR3 coding DNA: TGTGCCAGCAGCTTCGGACAGGGGAAAGAGACCCAGTACTTC.

The rearrangement uses TRBV29-1 and TRBJ1-3; D possibly corresponds to TRBD1 (5 bases). V gave up 0 bases and J gave up 7 bases, with 16 bases separating them. Per germline, CDR1 SQVTM and CDR2 ANQGSEA. The length of the CDR3 is 15 residues. In DNA form, the CDR3 reads TGCAGCGTTGAAGATCGGCAGGGAGGGCAGAACACCATATATTTT. It yields the protein CSVEDRQGGQNTIYF.

V usage is TRBV5-1 and J usage is TRBJ2-5, with TRBD1 matching 7 bases. V lost 4 bases to trimming and J lost 1 base; unmatched junction nucleotides: 4. CDR1 and CDR2 (germline): SGHRS, YFSETQ. This CDR3 is built from 14 residues. CDR3 coding DNA: TGCGCCAGCAGCCTGGGACAGCTCCAAGAGACCCAGTACTTC. Its protein is CASSLGQLQETQYF.

The chain carries TRBV9 and TRBJ2-3, with 9 bases aligning to TRBD2. The germline gives CDR1 SGDLS, CDR2 YYNGEE. Trimming at V came to 4 bases and at J to 0 bases, leaving 6 bases not matched to a gene. The CDR3 has 16 amino acids. The CDR3 here is CASSPRTSASTDTQYF. The CDR3 DNA reads as TGTGCCAGCAGCCCCCGGACTAGCGCTAGCACAGATACGCAGTATTTT.

This clone was seen only once. CDR3 protein: CASSYTRGPAPGTQYF. CDR3 bases: TGTGCCAGCAGTTATACGCGGGGCCCTGCGCCAGGTACGCAGTATTTT. V is TRBV6-5 and J is TRBJ2-3, with D perhaps matching TRBD2 (6 bases). Germline assignment: CDR1 MNHEY and CDR2 SVGAGI. Trimming took off 3 bases at V and 8 bases at J, with 21 bases between the two ends. The CDR3 is made up of 16 amino acids.

J is TRBJ2-3 and V is TRBV3-1 (or the pseudogene TRBV3-2), with 8 bases identical to TRBD2. Trimming at V came to 1 base and at J to 8 bases, leaving 8 bases not matched to a gene. Germline-derived CDR1 and CDR2 are LGHDT and YNNKEL (reference sequence). This CDR3 has 15 amino acids. CDR3 protein: CASSQASGGLGTQYF. For the CDR3, the DNA is TGTGCCAGCAGCCAAGCATCGGGGGGGCTGGGTACGCAGTATTTT.

The chain employs TRBV9 and TRBJ2-3; 7 positions agree with TRBD2. Trimming took 3 bases from V and 2 from J; bases not matched to a gene: 6. There are 15 residues in the CDR3. In germline, CDR1 is SGDLS, CDR2 YYNGEE. The CDR3, as DNA: TGTGCCAGCAGCGGACCGGGACTATCCACAGATACGCAGTATTTT. The encoded protein is CASSGPGLSTDTQYF.

J is TRBJ2-5 and V is TRBV18, with 11 bases aligning to TRBD2. The CDR3 sequence is 16 residues long. With 2 bases clipped from V and 4 bases from J, the junction kept 6 bases outside the gene matches. CDR1 KGHSH and CDR2 LQKENI come from the germline V gene. Written as DNA, the CDR3 is TGTGCCAGCTCACCAACTAGCGGGGGCCGCCGAGAGACCCAGTACTTC. It is translated as CASSPTSGGRRETQYF.